Here is one TCR beta chain with its context. Its antigen is not identified. The record originates from a study of glioma-infiltrating T cells after dendritic cell vaccination. Background on the study: Treatment, given 2003 to 2012, was autologous tumor lysate-pulsed dendritic cell vaccination.

PBMC sampling occurred before vaccination, two weeks after the third dose, and at progression. The immunoSEQ assay amplified TCRB CDR3 from up to 2 ug DNA. Sequencing used immunoSEQ multiplex PCR; TCRdb keeps in-frame clones, though not all of them. The sample shows approximately 100,000 clones, 79% of them seen only once. Findings of the study overall: Higher pretreatment TIL content predicted longer progression-free time and survival.

The CDR3 contains 15 residues. Germline V CDR1 and CDR2: SGHRS, YFSETQ. Trimming left V 0 bases short and J 4 bases short, with 13 bases between. The TCR comes from a human donor with glioblastoma. The chain is built from TRBV5-1 and TRBJ1-2; TRBD1 might be the D (6 bases). This sample comprised blood, obtained before dendritic cell vaccination. The CDR3 nucleotides are TGCGCCAGCAGCTTGGTGCCGGGCAGGGGCTATGGCTACACCTTC. Amino acid sequence: CASSLVPGRGYGYTF.